The sample holds one count of the clone carrying this TCR beta chain. The sample belongs to a study of blood T cell repertoires in COVID-19. Study overall: There were acute and convalescent COVID-19 samples, and they came from the United States, Italy and Spain. PBMCs, B-cell-depleted T cells, or T cells provided the cDNA or gDNA that made up the material.

The CDR3 has 14 residues. Trimming removed 5 bases from V and 4 bases from J; junction bases left unmatched: 6. Germline CDR1 SGHRS, CDR2 YFSETQ. Authors' data handling: Scientists estimated how many nucleated cells there were by amplifying reference gene primers. The protocol was immunoSEQ multiplex PCR, while the TCRdb copy is restricted to in-frame clones and leaves out a portion. That table furnishes V, J and clone size, whereas the DNA furnished D and trimming. The table includes a few hundred thousand clones, around 87% detected once. Sequenced: peripheral blood. This clonotype was obtained from a woman aged 45-65 years with acute or convalescent COVID-19. The chain recombines TRBV5-1 with TRBJ1-1; 9 bases are a match to TRBD1. For the CDR3, the DNA is TGCGCCAGCAGTCAGTACAGGGGGCGCACTGAAGCTTTCTTT. Its protein product is CASSQYRGRTEAFF.